Included here is one TCR beta chain sequence, with context. Authors' data handling: Reference gene primer amplification gave nucleated cell count estimates. Libraries were prepared by immunoSEQ multiplex PCR; TCRdb keeps only in-frame clonotypes and omits some of them. That table supplies the V and J calls and clone size; D and trimming were determined from the DNA. This table holds hundreds of thousands of clones, approximately 78% found once. The data belong to a study of blood T cell repertoires in COVID-19. Study at large: In each case, the material was cDNA or gDNA derived from T cells, B-cell-depleted T cells, or PBMCs.

This study enrolled people aged about 18 to 100 from about two dozen US geographic areas. Cohorts were determined from participant-reported clinical history. This CDR3 has 15 amino acids. Germline V gene sequence: CDR1 KGHDR, CDR2 SFDVKD. Trimming at V came to 8 bases and at J to 3 bases, leaving 6 bases not matched to a gene. The TCR comes from a man in his forties or fifties who had been exposed to COVID-19. Sequenced input: PBMCs or T cells enriched from blood (not recorded which). The chain joins TRBV24-1 to TRBJ2-1; 10 bases are shared with TRBD2. CDR3 DNA sequence: TGTGCCACCATGAGCGGGGGGGGGAGCTACAATGAGCAGTTCTTC. Protein product: CATMSGGGSYNEQFF.